Listed here are 31 T cell receptor beta chains from one sample, sequenced in a study of cytomegalovirus exposure and HLA in healthy donors. TCRdb keeps only in-frame clones here, not all; method: immunoSEQ multiplex PCR. The sample holds some 140,000 clones, approximately 87% seen once. Sequencing was done on a sample of PBMCs. These receptors were obtained from a man aged 18 to 35 in good health and CMV-seronegative.

V usage is TRBV11-2 and J usage is TRBJ2-1; D is possibly TRBD2 (6 bases). The CDR3 has 15 amino acids. V lost 1 base, J lost 8 bases, and 15 bases lay in between. Germline-derived CDR1 and CDR2 are SGHAT and FQNNGV. CDR3 bases: TGTGCCAGCAGCTTAGGGGACTCAGTTCCGCATGAGCAGTTCTTC. Translation: CASSLGDSVPHEQFF.

The gene calls are TRBV2 and TRBJ2-7, with D tentatively TRBD2 (5 bases). Trimming removed 7 bases from V and 6 bases from J, with 13 bases in between. Germline loops: CDR1 SNHLY, CDR2 FYNNEI. The CDR3 has 12 amino acids. The CDR3 nucleotides are TGTGCCAGCAAGGACTCCCCGGGCGAGCAGTACTTC. It yields the protein CASKDSPGEQYF.

The genes are TRBV7-2 and TRBJ1-1; no definite D call. Germline V gene data show CDR1 as SGHTA and CDR2 as FQGNSA. The V end was cut by 3 bases, the J end by 4 bases, with 18 bases between. CDR3 length: 16 residues. In DNA, the CDR3 is TGTGCCAGCAGCTTTTCCACGGCGTGGTCGGGCACTGAAGCTTTCTTT. Its protein is CASSFSTAWSGTEAFF. Complete variable domain (other parts from reference TRBV7-2 and TRBJ1-1): GAGVSQSPSNKVTEKGKDVELRCDPISGHTALYWYRQSLGQGLEFLIYFQGNSAPDKSGLPSDRFSAERTGGSVSTLTIQRTQQEDSAVYLCASSFSTAWSGTEAFFGQGTRLTVV.

The chain links TRBV25-1 to TRBJ1-3; D possibly corresponds to TRBD1 (6 bases). The CDR3 has 15 residues. Deletions cut 5 bases from V and 7 bases from J, with 18 bases between. Germline CDR1 and CDR2: MGHDK and SYGVNS. The CDR3 protein is CASSSLAGGGNTIYF. In nucleotides, the CDR3 is TGTGCCAGCAGTTCTCTCGCGGGAGGGGGTAACACCATATATTTT.

This chain links TRBV7-2 with TRBJ2-3; 10 positions match TRBD1. CDR1 is SGHTA, CDR2 FQGNSA, per germline. V dropped 6 bases and J dropped 4; count of bases not matched to a gene: 7. The CDR3 contains 15 residues. In nucleotides, the CDR3 is TGTGCCAGCAGGGCTAGACAGGGGGCATCAGATACGCAGTATTTT. This codes for CASRARQGASDTQYF.

The chain has TRBV4-1 and TRBJ2-1; D possibly corresponds to TRBD1 (6 bases). The CDR3 extends over 15 amino acids. Germline V gives CDR1 MGHRA, CDR2 YSYEKL. Trimming removed 0 bases from V and 12 bases from J, with 18 bases in between. CDR3 residues: CASSQDSAGDGAQFF. The CDR3 DNA reads TGCGCCAGCAGCCAAGATTCGGCAGGGGATGGTGCGCAGTTCTTC.

This chain connects TRBV10-3 to TRBJ2-7, with TRBD1 as a possible D gene (6 bases). Per germline, CDR1 ENHRY and CDR2 SYGVKD. This CDR3 is built from 15 residues. Deletions cut 6 bases from V and 3 bases from J, with 18 bases between. The CDR3: CAIRDSASSGYEQYF. CDR3 nucleotide sequence: TGTGCCATCAGGGACAGCGCGTCGTCGGGCTACGAGCAGTACTTC.

This chain joins TRBV27 and TRBJ2-3; 12 nucleotides line up with TRBD2. Germline V gives CDR1 MNHEY, CDR2 SMNVEV (reference sequence). V shed 5 bases, J shed 0 bases, and the junction held 9 bases outside the gene matches. The CDR3 spans 18 residues. Here the CDR3 DNA reads TGTGCCAGCAGTCTAACTAGCGGGGGGCCTCTTAGCACAGATACGCAGTATTTT. Protein sequence: CASSLTSGGPLSTDTQYF.

There are a few counts of this clone. The chain employs TRBV6-1 and TRBJ1-2; weak D call: TRBD1 (6 bases). The germline V gene has CDR1 MNHNS and CDR2 SASEGT. V shed 5 bases and J shed 6 bases, with 13 bases lying between them. This CDR3 is 13 amino acids long. The CDR3 DNA reads TGTGCCAGCAGTAAACAGGGTGGTGATGGCTACACCTTC. Encoded protein: CASSKQGGDGYTF.

This clone was counted between two and nine times. The V call is TRBV27, the J call TRBJ1-1, with D possibly matching TRBD1 (5 bases). Germline CDR1 and CDR2: MNHEY and SMNVEV (reference sequence). V shed 6 bases and J shed 4 bases, with 9 bases lying between them. The CDR3 contains 12 residues. CDR3 residues: CASRRGGTEAFF. The CDR3 DNA reads TGTGCCAGCAGGCGGGGGGGCACTGAAGCTTTCTTT.

The chain joins TRBV27 to TRBJ1-2; the match to TRBD1 covers 9 bases. The V and J ends lost 4 bases and 9 bases, in that order; junction bases with no gene match: 6. The V gene's germline CDR1 is MNHEY and CDR2 SMNVEV (reference sequence). The CDR3 contains 13 residues. The CDR3 region has the DNA TGTGCCAGCAGTTCACGGGACAGGGTACGCTACACCTTC. Translating gives CASSSRDRVRYTF.

This clone was counted a few times. The V gene is TRBV2, the J gene TRBJ2-5, with a weak D call TRBD2 (7 bases). Germline V gene sequence: CDR1 SNHLY, CDR2 FYNNEI. The CDR3 covers 13 residues. Trimming stripped 8 bases from V and 5 bases from J, with 15 bases between. The CDR3 here is CASRGGGRETQYF. The CDR3 region has the DNA TGTGCCAGCCGAGGCGGGGGCCGGGAGACCCAGTACTTC.

V is TRBV28 and J is TRBJ2-2; 7 bases align to TRBD2. Germline V lookup: CDR1 MDHEN, CDR2 SYDVKM. The CDR3 is 17 amino acids. V dropped 6 bases and J dropped 7; count of bases not matched to a gene: 17. CDR3 DNA: TGTGCCAGCAGCTCCCCCCATGGGTCGGGAGGCATCGGGGAGCTGTTTTTT. Amino acids: CASSSPHGSGGIGELFF.

This chain joins TRBV27 and TRBJ2-1; D possibly corresponds to TRBD1 (6 bases). V was cut by 8 bases and J by 7 bases, with 15 bases left in between. The germline gives CDR1 MNHEY, CDR2 SMNVEV (reference sequence). The CDR3 totals 13 residues. CDR3 sequence: CASGAGAENEQFF. DNA for the CDR3: TGTGCCAGCGGGGCAGGGGCCGAAAATGAGCAGTTCTTC.

In its sample, this clone was seen once. The J gene is TRBJ2-7, the V gene TRBV6-1; TRBD1 is a possible D gene (5 bases). CDR3 length equals 14 residues. The ends were cut back, 1 base at V and 4 bases at J, with 11 bases in the middle. The germline V gene encodes CDR1 MNHNS and CDR2 SASEGT. CDR3 sequence reads: CASSEGARAYEQYF. The DNA for the CDR3 is TGTGCCAGCAGTGAAGGGGCCAGGGCATACGAGCAGTACTTC.

CDR3 bases: TGTGCCAGCAGCTCCTGGGCCGAACCCTCTGGAAACACCATATATTTT. Protein sequence: CASSSWAEPSGNTIYF. The chain joins TRBV13 to TRBJ1-3; D is undetermined. Germline loops: CDR1 PRHDT, CDR2 FYEKMQ (reference sequence). The V and J ends lost 4 bases and 0 bases respectively, with 13 bases between them. The CDR3 is 16 amino acids.

The gene calls are TRBV28 and TRBJ2-7; D possibly corresponds to TRBD2 (6 bases). Trimming left V 3 bases short and J 5 bases short, with 17 bases between. Germline V gives CDR1 MDHEN, CDR2 SYDVKM. The CDR3 contains 15 residues. The CDR3 here is CASSLLGEVEHEQYF. The CDR3 nucleotides read TGTGCCAGCAGTTTGTTAGGGGAGGTGGAGCACGAGCAGTACTTC.

This chain joins TRBV19 and TRBJ1-3; TRBD1 might be the D (5 bases). This CDR3 is built from 12 residues. Trimming took 10 bases from V and 3 from J, leaving 10 bases between them. Germline lookup yields CDR1 LNHDA and CDR2 SQIVND (reference sequence). CDR3 coding DNA: TGTGCCACTAGACAGTATGGAAACACCATATATTTT. Translated, it gives CATRQYGNTIYF.

The CDR3 DNA reads as TGTGCCAGCAGCACCGGACTAGCGGACTCCTACGAGCAGTACTTC. Translating gives CASSTGLADSYEQYF. The gene calls are TRBV5-4 and TRBJ2-7; 10 bases align to TRBD2. Looked up from germline, CDR1 is SGHNT and CDR2 is YYREEE (reference sequence). This CDR3 has 15 amino acids. After removal of 4 bases from V and 0 bases from J, the junction contained 4 bases not matched to a gene.

The chain combines TRBV6-5 with TRBJ2-7, with 12 bases fitting TRBD1. This CDR3 spans 15 amino acids. Germline V gene sequence: CDR1 MNHEY, CDR2 SVGAGI. The J segment lost 6 bases and the V segment lost 7 bases, leaving 10 bases of the junction unmatched. CDR3 in DNA: TGTGCCAGCACCTTCCCCAGGGACAGGGGGCGCGAGCAGTACTTC. Encoded protein: CASTFPRDRGREQYF.

The chain uses TRBV12-2 and TRBJ2-7; no check of the table's D call, TRBD1, against the DNA was made. TRBV12-2 is deemed a pseudogene. The CDR3 is made up of 13 amino acids. The CDR3 nucleotides read TGTGCAAGTCGCTTAGCAGGGGGCAGCGAGCAGTACTTC. This sequence encodes CASRLAGGSEQYF.

The genes are TRBV11-2 and TRBJ1-1, with D perhaps matching TRBD1 (5 bases). The germline CDR1 and CDR2 sequences are SGHAT and FQNNGV. The CDR3 sequence is 16 residues long. V dropped 6 bases and J dropped 1 base, with 18 bases sitting between them. CDR3 nucleotides: TGTGCCAGCAGAAAACAGGCCACGGCAGGGAACACTGAAGCTTTCTTT. Its protein is CASRKQATAGNTEAFF.

The V and J genes are TRBV18 and TRBJ1-4; TRBD1 aligns across 11 bases. CDR3 size: 15 residues. Losses at the gene ends were 0 bases for V and 7 bases for J; bases not matched to a gene: 1. Germline V gene sequence: CDR1 KGHSH, CDR2 LQKENI. The CDR3 reads CASSPPGQGVEKLFF. The CDR3 region has the DNA TGTGCCAGCTCACCACCGGGACAGGGGGTTGAAAAACTGTTTTTT.

The chain links TRBV5-6 to TRBJ2-1; D is undetermined. Germline values: CDR1 SGHDT, CDR2 YYEEEE. With 0 bases removed from V and 7 bases from J, the gap between germline ends came to 8 bases. The CDR3 contains 13 residues. This chain's CDR3 is CASSLGLINEQFF. CDR3 nucleotides: TGTGCCAGCAGCTTGGGCCTAATTAATGAGCAGTTCTTC.

This clone has only one observation. The chain combines TRBV5-6 with TRBJ2-6, with unresolved D. Germline V lookup: CDR1 SGHDT, CDR2 YYEEEE. This CDR3 is 15 amino acids long. V dropped 7 bases and J dropped 0 bases, with 11 bases sitting between them. The CDR3 loop is CASFYGYSGANVLTF. In DNA form, the CDR3 reads TGTGCCAGCTTTTACGGGTACTCTGGGGCCAACGTCCTGACTTTC.

This chain connects TRBV10-1 to TRBJ2-7; TRBD2 agrees at 9 bases. With 2 bases clipped from V and 6 bases from J, the junction kept 8 bases outside the gene matches. The CDR3 consists of 15 residues. Germline V gives CDR1 WNHNN, CDR2 SYGVQD (reference sequence). The CDR3 loop reads CASSEVSGSNSEQYF. CDR3 DNA: TGCGCCAGCAGTGAGGTTAGCGGGAGCAACAGCGAGCAGTACTTC.

This chain connects TRBV27 to TRBJ1-5, with D possibly matching TRBD1 (6 bases). This CDR3 comprises 14 residues. Germline CDR1 MNHEY, CDR2 SMNVEV (reference sequence). V was shortened by 7 bases and J by 2 bases, with 12 bases between the two germline ends. CDR3 region: CASNPTGGNQPQHF. CDR3 DNA: TGTGCCAGCAATCCGACAGGAGGCAATCAGCCCCAGCATTTT.

The V gene is TRBV2, the J gene TRBJ1-2; D is perhaps TRBD1 (6 bases). CDR1 and CDR2 from the germline V gene are SNHLY and FYNNEI. V was pared by 8 bases and J by 2 bases, with 15 bases between. The CDR3 length is 14 residues. CDR3 sequence (DNA): TGTGCCAGCCTACGGGGGGCAGACAACTATGGCTACACCTTC. This codes for CASLRGADNYGYTF.

The rearrangement uses TRBV5-6 and TRBJ1-6; 8 nucleotides line up with TRBD1. V lost 5 bases and J lost 3; bases outside the gene matches: 10. Germline V CDR1 and CDR2: SGHDT, YYEEEE. The CDR3 length is 17 residues. CDR3 region: CASSRGTGELYNSPLHF. CDR3 nucleotide sequence: TGTGCCAGCAGTCGCGGGACAGGCGAGCTCTATAATTCACCCCTCCACTTT.

V is TRBV30 and J is TRBJ2-7; D is unresolved. The germline V and J ends were trimmed by 0 bases and 5 bases, with 11 bases remaining between them. Germline V gene sequence: CDR1 GTSNPN, CDR2 SVGIG (reference sequence). This CDR3 is 13 amino acids long. CDR3: CAWSVKSPNEQYF. CDR3 bases: TGTGCCTGGAGTGTGAAGTCCCCTAACGAGCAGTACTTC.

The chain recombines TRBV19 with TRBJ1-5; the D is unclear. Germline V gene lookup returns CDR1 LNHDA and CDR2 SQIVND (reference sequence). The CDR3 sequence is 15 residues long. The V and J ends lost 6 bases and 3 bases respectively, with 15 bases between them. The CDR3 sequence is CASRSQALHNQPQHF. CDR3 DNA sequence: TGTGCCAGTAGATCCCAAGCCCTCCACAATCAGCCCCAGCATTTT.